This T cell receptor (beta chain) was recorded in a study of T cells after yellow fever vaccination. Notes on the study in general: In post-booster samples, most primary-vaccination clones reappeared (approximately 95% CD4, about 91% CD8). Contaminants from the bulk population, in the form of abundant clonotypes, could be found in FACS-sorted repertoires.

This clonotype was seen ten or more times. What it binds is not known. Germline assignment: CDR1 MNHEY and CDR2 SVGAGI. The length of the CDR3 is 14 residues. V lost 0 bases, J lost 8 bases, and 13 bases lay in between. In making TCR cDNA, 5'RACE template switching added a universal primer site and UMIs to it. MiXCR, run by TCRdb on the 5' RACE reads, gives a single entry per CDR3 protein. The sample lists roughly 120,000 distinct CDR3 sequences, 7.2% occurring once. The starting material was CD4+ T cells sorted from PBMCs, obtained approximately 40 days after the first yellow fever vaccination. The gene calls are TRBV6-5 and TRBJ1-2; possible D gene TRBD1, 6 bases. This sequence originates from a man between 18 and 35 years old who received the YFV17D yellow fever vaccine. The CDR3 is CASSYSLGGGGYTF. Here the CDR3 DNA reads TGTGCCAGCAGTTACTCGTTGGGGGGCGGCGGCTACACCTTC.